This TCR beta chain emerged from a study of T cell responses to AZD1222 COVID-19 vaccine. General study results and limits: Spike was spanned by vaccine-associated CD4 TCRs, with dominance at 160-218 and 743-854.

CDR1 is LNHDA, CDR2 SQIVND, per germline (reference sequence). This CDR3 is built from 13 residues. V was pared by 8 bases and J by 3 bases, with 11 bases between. Profiling relied on immunoSEQ multiplex PCR, and the TCRdb table lists in-frame clones only, not all of them. The sample yields roughly 120,000 clones, about 94% seen once. Regarding this clone: Its target is not known.

Sequencing was performed on peripheral blood, taken 28 days after the second AZD1222 dose. The clonotype comes from an adult who received the AZD1222 COVID-19 vaccine. V gene TRBV19 combines with J gene TRBJ1-5; a weak D match, TRBD1 (5 bases). The CDR3 DNA sequence: TGTGCCAGTTCTCTAGGGGACAATCAGCCCCAGCATTTT. Translating gives CASSLGDNQPQHF.